These 32 T cell receptor beta chains came from one sample sequenced in a study of human T cells and chemical hapten exposure. The sample's time point: patch test 1, 2 weeks after DPC sensitization. The treatment here: therapeutic diphenylcyclopropenone sensitization with weekly scalp DPC. MiXCR, applied by TCRdb to the RACE reads, yields one record per CDR3 protein. The sample contains about 360,000 distinct CDR3 sequences, 6% to 8.5% of which appear only once. The sample in question was whole blood, obtained in connection with sensitization to the hapten diphenylcyclopropenone (DPC). The receptors here all came from a woman aged 18-29 years with alopecia areata. Some clones in this sample may be carry-over from other donors' samples.

This CDR3 reads CASSLNSRGPYEQYF. Here the CDR3 DNA reads TGTGCCAGCAGCTTGAATTCCAGGGGCCCCTACGAGCAGTACTTC. The genes are TRBV5-5 and TRBJ2-7; D might be TRBD1 (6 bases). V was trimmed by 1 base and J by 2 bases, leaving 13 bases between them. The CDR3 totals 15 residues. In germline, CDR1 is SGHKS, CDR2 YYEKEE (reference sequence).

This clonotype was detected ten times or more. The genes are TRBV2 and TRBJ2-6; D ambiguous. This CDR3 contains 15 residues. V was shortened by 3 bases and J by 0 bases, with 6 bases between the two germline ends. The V gene's germline CDR1 is SNHLY and CDR2 FYNNEI. CDR3 nucleotide sequence: TGTGCCAGCAGTGAGTTCGGCTCTGGGGCCAACGTCCTGACTTTC. It codes for CASSEFGSGANVLTF.

This clonotype was found many times. The chain recombines TRBV4-1 with TRBJ2-7; D is ambiguous. In germline, CDR1 is MGHRA, CDR2 YSYEKL. The V end was cut by 4 bases, the J end by 2 bases, with 15 bases between. CDR3 length equals 15 residues. The CDR3 region is CASSRVGSRAYEQYF. CDR3 nucleotides: TGCGCCAGCAGCCGTGTCGGTTCCCGAGCCTACGAGCAGTACTTC.

This clonotype was observed at least ten times. The J gene is TRBJ2-2, the V gene TRBV12-3 or TRBV12-4; D unclear. The CDR3 sequence is 14 residues long. The V gene lost 6 bases and the J gene lost 5 bases, with 13 bases spanning the gap. CDR3: CASRAQLGTGELFF. The DNA of the CDR3 is TGTGCCAGCAGGGCACAACTCGGGACCGGGGAGCTGTTTTTT.

This clonotype was seen a few times. This chain joins TRBV28 and TRBJ1-2; 7 bases are a match to TRBD1. CDR3 size: 15 residues. Germline V gene lookup returns CDR1 MDHEN and CDR2 SYDVKM. J was trimmed by 1 base and V by 7 bases; bases with no gene match: 9. The CDR3 DNA reads TGTGCCAGCACCCTAGGGGGCCAGGGTAACTATGGCTACACCTTC. Its translation is CASTLGGQGNYGYTF.

This chain uses TRBV11-2 with TRBJ2-3, with TRBD2 matching over 8 bases. CDR3 length: 17 residues. The V gene end was trimmed by 1 base and the J gene end by 0 bases; junction bases not matched to a gene: 6. Germline V gene sequence: CDR1 SGHAT, CDR2 FQNNGV. The CDR3 reads CASSLGSGGLSTDTQYF. The CDR3 region has the DNA TGTGCCAGCAGCTTAGGGAGCGGGGGCCTAAGCACAGATACGCAGTATTTT.

The V call is TRBV6-4, the J call TRBJ1-1; TRBD1 might be the D (5 bases). Germline CDR1 is MRHNA and CDR2 is SNTAGT. The CDR3 contains 15 residues. Deletions cut 4 bases from V and 5 bases from J, with 17 bases between. DNA for the CDR3: TGTGCCAGCAGTGTTAGATGGGGCGCTCGGACTGAAGCTTTCTTT. It translates to CASSVRWGARTEAFF.

This clonotype has ten or more counts. The chain combines TRBV7-9 with TRBJ2-2; D remains ambiguous. The CDR3 has 12 amino acids. The germline V gene has CDR1 SEHNR and CDR2 FQNEAQ (reference sequence). The V end was cut by 8 bases, the J end by 6 bases, with 10 bases between. In DNA form, the CDR3 reads TGTGCCAGCGACAATGTCTCCGGGGAGCTGTTTTTT. Translation: CASDNVSGELFF. The variable domain in full, completed from reference TRBV7-9 and TRBJ2-2, reads DTGVSQNPRHKITKRGQNVTFRCDPISEHNRLYWYRQTLGQGPEFLTYFQNEAQLEKSRLLSDRFSAERPKGSFSTLEIQRTEQGDSAMYLCASDNVSGELFFGEGSRLTVL.

The rearrangement joins TRBV19 to TRBJ2-7; 9 positions agree with TRBD1. The CDR3 spans 16 residues. Trimming cost V 6 bases and J 7 bases; bases outside gene matches: 16. Per the germline V gene, CDR1 is LNHDA and CDR2 is SQIVND (reference sequence). In DNA, the CDR3 is TGTGCCAGTAGGAACGTCCGGGACAGGGACCGTGTGGAGCAGTACTTC. Translated: CASRNVRDRDRVEQYF.

This clonotype was seen repeatedly, ten times or more. The chain is built from TRBV18 and TRBJ2-1, with 9 bases lining up with TRBD1. This CDR3 spans 17 amino acids. Germline lookup yields CDR1 KGHSH and CDR2 LQKENI. With V trimmed by 3 bases and J by 4 bases, 10 bases remained unmatched. The CDR3 reads CASSPIPGQGTYNEQFF. In DNA form, the CDR3 reads TGTGCCAGCTCACCCATTCCGGGACAGGGCACTTACAATGAGCAGTTCTTC.

V gene TRBV28 combines with J gene TRBJ2-7, with 8 positions matching TRBD2. The germline CDR1 and CDR2 sequences are MDHEN and SYDVKM. This CDR3 region has 16 residues. With V trimmed by 3 bases and J by 2 bases, 9 bases remained unmatched. Here the CDR3 DNA reads TGTGCCAGCAGTTTTCAAACAGCGGGGGATACCTACGAGCAGTACTTC. Translated, it gives CASSFQTAGDTYEQYF.

There are a few counts of this clonotype. V usage is TRBV20-1 and J usage is TRBJ2-3, with no clear D. CDR3 length: 13 amino acids. Germline CDR1 and CDR2: DFQATT and SNEGSKA (reference sequence). The V end lost 6 bases, the J end lost 0 bases, and 10 bases lay between the germline ends. In nucleotides, the CDR3 is TGCAGTGCACGGGCTGCTAGCACAGATACGCAGTATTTT. This gives the protein CSARAASTDTQYF.

This clonotype appeared a few times. The chain couples TRBV3-1 to TRBJ1-2; D may be TRBD1 (5 bases). The germline V gene encodes CDR1 LGHDT and CDR2 YNNKEL (reference sequence). V gave up 1 base and J gave up 5 bases, with 11 bases separating them. The CDR3 is 14 amino acids. This chain's CDR3 is CASSQAYDSYGYTF. The CDR3 coding sequence is TGTGCCAGCAGCCAAGCTTACGACAGTTATGGCTACACCTTC.

Ten or more counts support this clonotype. This chain links TRBV7-2 with TRBJ2-5, with D unclear. CDR1 is SGHTA, CDR2 FQGNSA, per germline. This CDR3 comprises 14 residues. The ends were cut back, 4 bases at V and 2 bases at J, with 11 bases in the middle. CDR3 amino acids: CASSSYSDQETQYF. Here the CDR3 DNA reads TGTGCCAGCAGCTCCTATAGTGATCAAGAGACCCAGTACTTC.

This clonotype was detected many times. The V call is TRBV2, the J call TRBJ1-6; 7 bases are shared with TRBD1. The CDR3 extends over 14 amino acids. Germline V CDR1 and CDR2: SNHLY, FYNNEI. V trimming: 5 bases; J trimming: 7 bases; junction bases outside the gene matches: 5. CDR3 residues: CASSSTGPNSPLHF. Here the CDR3 DNA reads TGTGCCAGCAGTTCGACAGGGCCCAATTCACCCCTCCACTTT.

The chain joins TRBV28 to TRBJ1-4, with TRBD1 matching over 9 bases. Trimming cost V 6 bases and J 7 bases; bases outside gene matches: 6. Germline assignment: CDR1 MDHEN and CDR2 SYDVKM. This CDR3 spans 14 amino acids. CDR3 amino acids: CASRIQGAGEKLFF. CDR3 in DNA: TGTGCCAGCAGGATACAGGGGGCGGGTGAAAAACTGTTTTTT.

The chain recombines TRBV4-2 with TRBJ1-1, with 9 bases that match TRBD1. This CDR3 is 18 amino acids long. The V and J ends lost 7 bases and 3 bases, in that order; junction bases with no gene match: 18. The V gene's germline CDR1 is LGHNA and CDR2 YNFKEQ. The DNA of the CDR3 is TGTGCCAGCAAGAAGTTCGGGACAGGGAGTTTTAGAGACACTGAAGCTTTCTTT. This encodes CASKKFGTGSFRDTEAFF.

V is TRBV2 and J is TRBJ1-5, with D perhaps TRBD1 (5 bases). Germline V gene data show CDR1 as SNHLY and CDR2 as FYNNEI. Trimming cost V 6 bases and J 11 bases, with 17 bases left between them. The CDR3 sequence is 13 residues long. CDR3 region: CASRRGIGMAQHF. CDR3 bases: TGTGCCAGCAGACGGGGCATCGGGATGGCCCAGCATTTT.

The chain employs TRBV2 and TRBJ1-5; D not certain. CDR3 length: 13 amino acids. CDR1 and CDR2 (germline): SNHLY, FYNNEI. V lost 2 bases, J lost 9 bases, and 11 bases lay in between. The CDR3: CASSEIKAGPQHF. The DNA for the CDR3 is TGTGCCAGCAGTGAAATTAAGGCGGGGCCCCAGCATTTT.

This clonotype was counted a few times. In DNA, the CDR3 is TGTGCCAGTACGGGCTTAGCCAAAAACATTCAGTACTTC. Protein sequence: CASTGLAKNIQYF. This chain connects TRBV19 to TRBJ2-4, with no clear D. Germline CDR1 reads LNHDA; CDR2 reads SQIVND (reference sequence). The CDR3 has 13 amino acids. V dropped 7 bases and J dropped 0 bases, with 7 bases sitting between them.

This clonotype has just a few counts. The J gene is TRBJ2-3, the V gene TRBV6-5; no clear D. Germline V gives CDR1 MNHEY, CDR2 SVGAGI. Trimming took off 7 bases at V and 3 bases at J, with 14 bases between the two ends. This CDR3 contains 14 residues. CDR3 DNA sequence: TGTGCCAGCACAAGTCCCCCAGATACAGATACGCAGTATTTT. This sequence encodes CASTSPPDTDTQYF.

This clonotype was counted only a few times. The chain carries TRBV5-1 and TRBJ2-7, with 7 bases matching TRBD1. The V segment lost 3 bases and the J segment 0 bases; nucleotides outside the gene matches: 3. The CDR3 has 14 amino acids. Germline assignment: CDR1 SGHRS and CDR2 YFSETQ. The chain's CDR3 is CASSWDSLSYEQYF. The CDR3 DNA sequence: TGCGCCAGCAGCTGGGACAGCCTCTCCTACGAGCAGTACTTC.

This clonotype was counted at least ten times. This CDR3 reads CSAPAGTSTDTQYF. The CDR3 DNA reads as TGCAGTGCCCCCGCCGGGACTAGCACAGATACGCAGTATTTT. The chain recombines TRBV20-1 with TRBJ2-3, with D tentatively TRBD2 (6 bases). Trimming stripped 6 bases from V and 0 bases from J, with 13 bases between. This CDR3 region has 14 residues. From germline, CDR1 is DFQATT and CDR2 SNEGSKA (reference sequence).

This clonotype has at least ten counts. The CDR3 bases are TGTGCCAGCAGTGAAAGAGAGGGACAGGTAGATAGGGAGCAGTTCTTC. It specifies CASSEREGQVDREQFF. V is TRBV2 and J is TRBJ2-1, with 8 bases that match TRBD1. The CDR3 totals 16 residues. CDR1 is SNHLY and CDR2 is FYNNEI in the germline V gene. Unmatched junction bases numbered 13, after V lost 2 bases and J lost 10 bases.

This clonotype has a handful of counts. This rearrangement joins TRBV15 to TRBJ2-7, with D possibly matching TRBD1 (8 bases). CDR3 length: 15 residues. CDR1 and CDR2 (germline): LNHNV, YYDKDF (reference sequence). V lost 4 bases, J lost 5 bases, and 18 bases lay in between. The CDR3 is CATSTQGAGDDEQYF. CDR3 sequence (DNA): TGTGCCACCAGCACGCAGGGGGCGGGAGACGACGAGCAGTACTTC.

This clonotype was detected many times. The rearrangement joins TRBV29-1 to TRBJ2-2; D perhaps matches TRBD2 (5 bases). The CDR3 contains 14 residues. Germline CDR1 reads SQVTM; CDR2 reads ANQGSEA. The V gene lost 7 bases and the J gene lost 2 bases, with 14 bases spanning the gap. CDR3 DNA sequence: TGCAGCGCTTCTTCTAGCACCAACACCGGGGAGCTGTTTTTT. This codes for CSASSSTNTGELFF.

This clonotype turned up a few times. The V gene is TRBV5-6, the J gene TRBJ1-1; D is unresolved. V gave up 0 bases and J gave up 1 base, with 7 bases separating them. The CDR3 is made up of 14 amino acids. CDR1 SGHDT and CDR2 YYEEEE come from the germline V gene. The CDR3 reads CASSLEAENTEAFF. In DNA form, the CDR3 reads TGTGCCAGCAGCTTGGAGGCAGAGAACACTGAAGCTTTCTTT.

The chain carries TRBV20-1 and TRBJ2-1; possible D gene TRBD2, 6 bases. The CDR3 sequence is 15 residues long. CDR1 DFQATT and CDR2 SNEGSKA come from the germline V gene (reference sequence). Trimming removed 6 bases from V and 5 bases from J, with 20 bases in between. CDR3 protein: CSAKIRGWPDNEQFF. CDR3 sequence (DNA): TGCAGTGCCAAAATCCGGGGGTGGCCCGACAATGAGCAGTTCTTC.

The gene calls are TRBV27 and TRBJ1-1; a weak D match, TRBD1 (5 bases). The CDR3 contains 13 residues. Germline V gene lookup returns CDR1 MNHEY and CDR2 SMNVEV (reference sequence). V shed 8 bases and J shed 4 bases, with 14 bases lying between them. DNA for the CDR3: TGTGCCAGCCAGTTTGGGGCCTCCACTGAAGCTTTCTTT. This codes for CASQFGASTEAFF.

J is TRBJ2-4 and V is TRBV6-6; the D call may be TRBD1 or TRBD2 (5 bases each). The ends were cut back, 2 bases at V and 7 bases at J, with 6 bases in the middle. The CDR3 contains 12 residues. Germline loops: CDR1 MNHNY, CDR2 SVGAGI (reference sequence). The CDR3 loop is CASSYEGNIQYF. The CDR3 DNA follows: TGTGCCAGCAGTTACGAGGGGAACATTCAGTACTTC.

The V call is TRBV7-9, the J call TRBJ2-6, with D uncertain. V lost 7 bases to trimming and J lost 4 bases, with 11 bases between them. Germline CDR1 and CDR2: SEHNR and FQNEAQ (reference sequence). This CDR3 spans 14 amino acids. DNA for the CDR3: TGTGCCAGCACCGAAGTGACAGGGGCCAACGTCCTGACTTTC. Translated, it gives CASTEVTGANVLTF. The variable domain in full, with the rest retrieved from reference TRBV7-9 and TRBJ2-6, is DTGVSQNPRHKITKRGQNVTFRCDPISEHNRLYWYRQTLGQGPEFLTYFQNEAQLEKSRLLSDRFSAERPKGSFSTLEIQRTEQGDSAMYLCASTEVTGANVLTFGAGSRLTVL.

This clonotype has more than one count but fewer than ten. The chain employs TRBV7-2 and TRBJ2-5, with 12 nucleotides matching TRBD2. The V gene end was trimmed by 4 bases and the J gene end by 0 bases; junction bases not matched to a gene: 6. Germline V gene data show CDR1 as SGHTA and CDR2 as FQGNSA. This CDR3 has 17 amino acids. The CDR3 spells CASSYGLAGTYQETQYF. Written as DNA, the CDR3 is TGTGCCAGCAGCTACGGACTAGCGGGGACGTACCAAGAGACCCAGTACTTC. Full variable domain (rest looked up from reference TRBV7-2 and TRBJ2-5): GAGVSQSPSNKVTEKGKDVELRCDPISGHTALYWYRQSLGQGLEFLIYFQGNSAPDKSGLPSDRFSAERTGGSVSTLTIQRTQQEDSAVYLCASSYGLAGTYQETQYFGPGTRLLVL.